The sequence of this TCR beta chain was determined in a study of blood T cell repertoires in COVID-19. Germline values: CDR1 MNHEY, CDR2 SVGAGI. The CDR3 is made up of 14 amino acids. Trimming took 6 bases from V and 4 from J; bases not matched to a gene: 5. Original processing notes: Using reference gene primer amplification, nucleated cell counts were estimated. Sequencing was performed with immunoSEQ multiplex PCR; in TCRdb, only in-frame clones are kept and a portion is missing. The D gene and trimming were derived from the DNA, and the V and J assignments and clone size from that table. The table records around 72,000 clones, 75% to 90% of them present only once.

The clonotype originates from a woman of 80 years or more with acute or convalescent COVID-19. This chain joins TRBV6-5 and TRBJ1-3, with TRBD1 matching over 8 bases. Material for sequencing was peripheral blood. The CDR3, as DNA: TGTGCCAGCAGGGAGACAGGGGCGGGAAACACCATATATTTT. It codes for CASRETGAGNTIYF.